This note documents a single T cell receptor beta chain sequence. The target antigen is unknown. This specimen comes from a study of post-analysis software for immune sequencing data. The V and J ends lost 3 bases and 1 base respectively, with 11 bases between them. The CDR3 is made up of 15 amino acids. Germline V gene data show CDR1 as SNHLY and CDR2 as FYNNEI. Study-level points and caveats: Normalized Chao1 diversity in multiple sclerosis patients fell significantly below that of controls. In patients, TRBV5-6, TRBV5-1 and TRBV20-1 belonged to roughly five TRBV segments found more frequently than in controls.

Carried by the TCR beta cDNA libraries were unique molecular identifiers. Input populations of about 0.85 to 11 million T cells gave rise to some 500,000 cDNA molecules. One entry per CDR3 protein, called by TCRdb with MiXCR from the PCR reads. The data show hundreds of thousands of distinct CDR3 sequences, approximately 38% seen once. The sequence derives from a girl aged 2 to 10 with multiple sclerosis. V is TRBV2 and J is TRBJ2-3; D remains ambiguous. The source material was blood. The CDR3 spells CASSDMSVGTDTQYF. In nucleotides, the CDR3 is TGTGCCAGCAGTGATATGAGTGTGGGCACAGATACGCAGTATTTT.